Included here is one T cell receptor beta chain sequence, with context. The antigen remains undetermined. This sample was included in a study of shared clonotypes between healthy human individuals. Study-wide context: The cohort comprised two women and a few men. Their ages spanned 18 to 49 years. General study results and limits: The study found roughly 5% of naive CD4 clonotypes shared across several donors.

Profiling relied on immunoSEQ multiplex PCR, and the TCRdb table lists in-frame clones only, not all of them. Among 2 million to 3 million clones listed, 80% to 95% were seen once. The CDR3 spans 16 residues. Germline V gene sequence: CDR1 ENHRY, CDR2 SYGVKD. With V trimmed by 8 bases and J by 4 bases, 9 bases remained unmatched. The chain has TRBV10-3 and TRBJ2-2; 11 bases are a match to TRBD1. This clonotype originated in a man younger than 35 in good health. Some clones in this sample may be carry-over from other donors' samples. Sequences were obtained from naive CD4+ T cells from PBMCs. Subset reported: CD45RA+ positively selected. Written as DNA, the CDR3 is TGTGCCATCGCTGGGACAGGGGGTCCGGGCACCGGGGAGCTGTTTTTT. Translation gives CAIAGTGGPGTGELFF.